This TCR beta chain is from a study of blood T cell repertoires in COVID-19. Overall study: The United States, Italy and Spain were the sources of the acute and convalescent COVID-19 samples.

Assay: immunoSEQ multiplex PCR; the TCRdb copy retains only in-frame clones and omits some. Of under 75,000 clones in the sample, 79% were seen once. The CDR3 sequence is 14 residues long. Germline V lookup: CDR1 SGHNT, CDR2 YYREEE (reference sequence). Trimming shortened V by 0 bases and J by 6 bases, and 13 bases separated the two germline ends. J is TRBJ2-7 and V is TRBV5-4, with TRBD2 as a possible D gene (6 bases). The TCR originated in a woman aged 55-75 years with acute or convalescent COVID-19. What was sequenced was peripheral blood. The DNA of the CDR3 is TGTGCCAGCAGCTTGGGCCCTTTCGGGGGCGAGCAGTACTTC. Its translation: CASSLGPFGGEQYF.